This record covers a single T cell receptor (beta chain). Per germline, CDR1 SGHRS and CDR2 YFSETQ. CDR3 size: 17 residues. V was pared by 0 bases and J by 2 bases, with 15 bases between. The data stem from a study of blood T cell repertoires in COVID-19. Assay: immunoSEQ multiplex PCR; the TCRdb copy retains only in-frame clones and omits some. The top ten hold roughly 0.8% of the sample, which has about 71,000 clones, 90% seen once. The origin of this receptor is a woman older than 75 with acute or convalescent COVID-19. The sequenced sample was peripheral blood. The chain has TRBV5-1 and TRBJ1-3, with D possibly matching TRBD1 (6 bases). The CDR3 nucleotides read TGCGCCAGCAGCTTGGCACCTCTTCAGGGGACTGGAAACACCATATATTTT. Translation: CASSLAPLQGTGNTIYF.